Reported below is one T cell receptor (beta chain). The antigen is unknown. This entry comes from a study of T cell responses to AZD1222 COVID-19 vaccine. Study outcomes and limitations: Rises in breadth and depth of Spike-specific TCRs came after two AZD1222 doses. Donors skewed white British and female; clonal diversity was possibly underestimated. Just a handful of AZD1222 recipients tested seropositive at baseline.

Generated by immunoSEQ multiplex PCR, the TCRdb table keeps only in-frame clones and is missing some. The table lists approximately 100,000 clones, roughly 88% of them singletons. This CDR3 is 17 amino acids long. Trimming removed 1 base from V and 5 bases from J, with 21 bases in between. Germline V gene data show CDR1 as SGHVS and CDR2 as FQNEAQ. Here the sequenced sample was peripheral blood, taken on day 0 of AZD1222 vaccination. This TCR was sampled from an adult in good health. The chain couples TRBV7-8 to TRBJ2-7, with D perhaps TRBD1 or TRBD2 (6 bases each). CDR3 bases: TGTGCCAGCAGCTTAGGTGGGGGGCTACTGGCCGGGAACGAGCAGTACTTC. Translated: CASSLGGGLLAGNEQYF.